A selection of T cell receptor beta chains follows, all from one sample in a study of T cells in localized non-small cell lung cancer. Assay used: immunoSEQ multiplex PCR; TCRdb lists only in-frame clones, some missing. The sample records 45,000 to 55,000 clones, 70% to 80% being singletons. This material consisted of peripheral blood, taken before any cancer treatment. The origin of the receptors is a man aged 35 to 69 with stage I squamous cell lung carcinoma. The CDR3 runs from the conserved cysteine through the conserved F or W. Each record gives: V gene, clone size, J gene, D gene, CDR3 length, CDR3 protein, CDR3 DNA. D genes are given only for firm matches. Size tells how often a clone was seen (once, few, many) or the class of an expanded clone, and some rows leave it out.

>TRBV11-2|NA|TRBJ2-3|TRBD2|16
CASSLVLAGVTDTQYF
TGTGCCAGCAGCTTGGTTCTAGCGGGGGTCACAGATACGCAGTATTTT
>TRBV2|NA|TRBJ2-5|NA|12
CASNGWEETQYF
TGTGCCAGCAACGGGTGGGAGGAGACCCAGTACTTC
>TRBV9|few|TRBJ2-3|NA|14
CASSAYQGADTQYF
TGTGCCAGCAGCGCGTACCAGGGCGCAGATACGCAGTATTTT
>TRBV7-9|NA|TRBJ2-7|NA|13
CASSYDIGGEQYF
TGTGCCAGCAGTTATGATATAGGGGGGGAGCAGTACTTC
>TRBV10-1|NA|TRBJ2-5|TRBD2|18
CASSDRGTSGGHQETQYF
TGCGCCAGCAGTGATCGAGGGACTAGCGGGGGGCACCAAGAGACCCAGTACTTC
>TRBV18|NA|TRBJ1-1|NA|13
CASRLGENTEAFF
TGTGCCAGCCGACTCGGGGAGAACACTGAAGCTTTCTTT
>TRBV28|NA|TRBJ2-6|NA|17
CASSSPGEGSGANVLTF
TGTGCCAGCAGTTCGCCGGGTGAGGGCTCTGGGGCCAACGTCCTGACTTTC
>TRBV20-1|NA|TRBJ2-7|NA|11
CSALTGPRQYF
TGCAGTGCCCTGACAGGACCGAGGCAGTACTTC
>TRBV6-5|NA|TRBJ1-1|NA|13
CASSSVMNTEAFF
TGTGCCAGCAGTAGCGTAATGAACACTGAAGCTTTCTTT
>TRBV25-1|once|TRBJ1-1|NA|13
CASSEPGNTEAFF
TGTGCCAGCAGTGAGCCGGGGAACACTGAAGCTTTCTTT
>TRBV28|NA|TRBJ1-4|NA|15
CASTPTEFYNEKLFF
TGTGCCAGCACCCCTACCGAGTTCTATAATGAAAAACTGTTTTTT
>TRBV5-3|NA|TRBJ1-5|NA|14
CARSLILGEEPQHF
TGTGCCAGAAGCTTGATTTTGGGCGAAGAGCCCCAGCATTTT
>TRBV2|NA|TRBJ2-3|NA|11
CASTGTDTQYF
TGTGCCAGCACGGGGACAGATACGCAGTATTTT
>TRBV29-1|NA|TRBJ2-7|NA|12
CSASPGGYEQYF
TGCAGCGCCTCTCCTGGGGGATACGAGCAGTACTTC
>TRBV30|once|TRBJ1-3|TRBD1|14
CAWSEGTGGYTIYF
TGTGCCTGGAGTGAAGGGACAGGGGGATACACCATATATTTT
>TRBV7-9|NA|TRBJ2-7|TRBD1|15
CASSLEGQGPYEQYF
TGTGCCAGCAGCTTAGAGGGACAGGGACCCTACGAGCAGTACTTC
>TRBV18|once|TRBJ2-3|NA|15
CASCAMEGYTDTQYF
TGTGCCAGCTGCGCCATGGAAGGGTACACAGATACGCAGTATTTT
>TRBV14|NA|TRBJ2-3|NA|14
CASSQHGGTDTQYF
TGTGCCAGCAGCCAACACGGGGGTACAGATACGCAGTATTTT
>TRBV6-5|few|TRBJ1-2|TRBD1|13
CASMGTGPHGYTF
TGTGCCAGCATGGGGACAGGGCCTCATGGCTACACCTTC
>TRBV29-1|few|TRBJ1-1|NA|13
CSVGINRNTEAFF
TGCAGCGTCGGGATAAACAGGAACACTGAAGCTTTCTTT
>TRBV6-6|NA|TRBJ1-1|NA|15
CASSSEGSGNTEAFF
TGTGCCAGCAGTTCAGAAGGCTCGGGGAACACTGAAGCTTTCTTT
>TRBV19|NA|TRBJ1-6|NA|14
CATSGSSYNSPLHF
TGTGCCACCTCAGGTTCTTCCTATAATTCACCCCTCCACTTT